A single sample is the source of the 17 T cell receptor beta chains below, sequenced in a study of Ad26.COV2.S vaccination and SARS-CoV-2 variants. The treatment was: 15 to 20 received Ad26.COV2.S at low or high dose, single or two shots; roughly 5 received placebo; per-sample allocation not given. At day 63 after the first vaccine or placebo injection, samples were drawn. Produced via immunoSEQ multiplex PCR; TCRdb's table is partial and in-frame only. The sample includes about 440,000 clones, roughly 85% of them seen just once. The sequenced sample was peripheral blood, obtained in a trial of Ad26.COV2.S vaccine versus placebo. These receptors came from a person between 18 and 65 years old who received the Ad26.COV2.S COVID-19 vaccine or a placebo.

The rearrangement uses TRBV11-2 and TRBJ2-5, with 13 bases identical to TRBD2. The CDR3 totals 15 residues. The trim removed 10 bases at V and 5 bases at J, leaving 10 bases unmatched. The germline CDR1 and CDR2 sequences are SGHAT and FQNNGV. The CDR3 region has the DNA TGTGCCACCCAACCCGGGACTAGCGGGAAGGAGACCCAGTACTTC. This translates into CATQPGTSGKETQYF.

The chain uses TRBV7-9 and TRBJ1-6, with 7 bases that match TRBD1. The germline CDR1 and CDR2 sequences are SEHNR and FQNEAQ (reference sequence). Trimming removed 6 bases from V and 7 bases from J; junction bases left unmatched: 6. The CDR3 covers 14 residues. The CDR3 here is CASSSTGMNSPLHF. DNA of the CDR3: TGTGCCAGCAGTTCGACAGGGATGAATTCACCCCTCCACTTT.

The V gene is TRBV18, the J gene TRBJ1-2; TRBD1 agrees at 8 bases. CDR3 length: 15 amino acids. The V segment lost 3 bases and the J segment 4 bases; nucleotides outside the gene matches: 7. Germline V gene lookup returns CDR1 KGHSH and CDR2 LQKENI. CDR3 in amino acids: CASSPPGQDRYGYTF. The CDR3 DNA is TGTGCCAGCTCACCCCCGGGACAGGACCGCTATGGCTACACCTTC.

The V gene is TRBV11-1, the J gene TRBJ1-1; D not certain. Germline V CDR1 and CDR2: SGHAT, FQDESV (reference sequence). V was clipped by 1 base and J by 4 bases, with 10 bases between them. The CDR3 spans 14 residues. In nucleotides, the CDR3 is TGTGCCAGCAGCTTAGTTGGGGTTTCCACTGAAGCTTTCTTT. Its translation is CASSLVGVSTEAFF.

V usage is TRBV28 and J usage is TRBJ1-6; 8 bases fit TRBD1. Germline trimming cut 3 bases from V and 8 bases from J; bases unmatched to any gene: 6. The CDR3 spans 15 residues. Germline CDR1 and CDR2: MDHEN and SYDVKM. The CDR3 sequence is CASSFWSGGDSPLHF. The CDR3 DNA follows: TGTGCCAGCAGTTTTTGGTCAGGGGGCGATTCACCCCTCCACTTT.

The chain links TRBV30 to TRBJ2-7; the D call may be TRBD1 or TRBD2 (7 bases each). Trimming took 5 bases from V and 7 from J, leaving 18 bases between them. Germline assignment: CDR1 GTSNPN and CDR2 SVGIG (reference sequence). The CDR3 is 13 residues long. In nucleotides, the CDR3 is TGTGCCTGGGAGGGAGGGGGCCTGAGTGAGCAGTACTTC. This sequence encodes CAWEGGGLSEQYF.

V usage is TRBV7-8 and J usage is TRBJ2-6; 9 bases line up with TRBD1. Trimming cost V 5 bases and J 1 base; bases outside gene matches: 15. Germline V CDR1 and CDR2: SGHVS, FQNEAQ. The CDR3 length is 20 residues. CDR3 protein: CASSPGGTGHSRSGANVLTF. CDR3 DNA: TGTGCCAGCAGCCCAGGGGGGACAGGGCACTCCCGATCTGGGGCCAACGTCCTGACTTTC.

This chain joins TRBV6-2 or TRBV6-3 and TRBJ2-1; TRBD2 matches at 7 bases. Germline trimming cut 2 bases from V and 8 bases from J; bases unmatched to any gene: 6. From germline, CDR1 is MNHEY and CDR2 SVGEGT. The CDR3 loop spans 14 amino acids. CDR3 nucleotides: TGTGCCAGCAGTTACGGGCGGGAGAAGGATGAGCAGTTCTTC. It codes for CASSYGREKDEQFF.

V and J are TRBV28 and TRBJ1-4; possibly TRBD1 for D (5 bases). The CDR3 runs 13 residues. Germline-derived CDR1 and CDR2 are MDHEN and SYDVKM. Trimming took 6 bases from V and 7 from J, leaving 12 bases between them. The CDR3 DNA follows: TGTGCCAGCAGGCAGGGCAGGCCTGAAAAACTGTTTTTT. The encoded protein is CASRQGRPEKLFF.

The V gene is TRBV5-4, the J gene TRBJ2-3; 9 nucleotides match TRBD1. Germline assignment: CDR1 SGHNT and CDR2 YYREEE (reference sequence). The CDR3 loop spans 16 amino acids. V was pared by 4 bases and J by 1 base, with 7 bases of the junction left unmatched. CDR3 region: CASSLGTGQGTDTQYF. The CDR3 DNA reads TGTGCCAGCAGCCTGGGGACAGGGCAGGGCACAGATACGCAGTATTTT.

The chain joins TRBV19 to TRBJ2-7, with 11 bases aligning to TRBD2. CDR1 and CDR2 from the germline V gene are LNHDA and SQIVND (reference sequence). V trimming: 4 bases; J trimming: 4 bases; junction bases outside the gene matches: 12. The CDR3 runs to 17 residues. For the CDR3, the DNA is TGTGCCAGTAGTACAACCCCCATCCTAGCGGGAGGTTACGAGCAGTACTTC. It codes for CASSTTPILAGGYEQYF.

The chain combines TRBV4-2 with TRBJ1-6; 8 nucleotides agree with TRBD1. This CDR3 has 14 residues. J was trimmed by 7 bases and V by 5 bases; bases with no gene match: 4. The germline V gene encodes CDR1 LGHNA and CDR2 YNFKEQ. CDR3 sequence reads: CASSYNRGNSPLHF. The CDR3 DNA reads TGTGCCAGCAGCTATAACAGGGGGAATTCACCCCTCCACTTT.

The chain combines TRBV2 with TRBJ2-2; 11 bases are a match to TRBD2. The CDR3 loop spans 16 amino acids. Germline V lookup: CDR1 SNHLY, CDR2 FYNNEI. Trimming removed 6 bases from V and 2 bases from J; junction bases left unmatched: 5. The CDR3 DNA reads as TGTGCCAGCAGACCGACTAGCGGGATTAACACCGGGGAGCTGTTTTTT. Translating gives CASRPTSGINTGELFF.

The rearrangement joins TRBV28 to TRBJ1-2; D unclear. Trimming cost V 5 bases and J 4 bases, with 17 bases left between them. This CDR3 region has 15 residues. The germline gives CDR1 MDHEN, CDR2 SYDVKM. The CDR3 DNA follows: TGTGCCAGCAGTAAGACCGCAGGCGGTCGCTATGGCTACACCTTC. Its protein is CASSKTAGGRYGYTF.

The chain has TRBV7-9 and TRBJ2-2; 9 nucleotides match TRBD2. Germline loops: CDR1 SEHNR, CDR2 FQNEAQ (reference sequence). J was trimmed by 7 bases and V by 7 bases; bases with no gene match: 22. The CDR3 has 19 amino acids. The CDR3 nucleotides read TGTGCCAGCAACCTCGCGACAGGGCTTGGACTAGCGTCGGGCGGGGAGCTGTTTTTT. Translated, it gives CASNLATGLGLASGGELFF.

This clone was observed a single time. This chain joins TRBV7-3 and TRBJ1-1, with a possible D match to TRBD1 (6 bases). V lost 4 bases and J 1 base, leaving 10 bases between the germline ends. This CDR3 comprises 14 residues. Germline V CDR1 and CDR2: SGHTA, FQGTGA. CDR3 amino acids: CASSSGQPNTEAFF. For the CDR3, the DNA is TGTGCCAGCAGCTCCGGACAGCCGAACACTGAAGCTTTCTTT.

In this sample, this clone turned up once. The J gene is TRBJ1-2, the V gene TRBV24-1; the D gene is possibly TRBD1 (5 bases). This CDR3 is built from 13 residues. V was shortened by 5 bases and J by 4 bases, with 10 bases between the two germline ends. In germline, CDR1 is KGHDR, CDR2 SFDVKD. CDR3 in DNA: TGTGCCACCAGTGCCCGGACATCCTATGGCTACACCTTC. It translates to CATSARTSYGYTF.